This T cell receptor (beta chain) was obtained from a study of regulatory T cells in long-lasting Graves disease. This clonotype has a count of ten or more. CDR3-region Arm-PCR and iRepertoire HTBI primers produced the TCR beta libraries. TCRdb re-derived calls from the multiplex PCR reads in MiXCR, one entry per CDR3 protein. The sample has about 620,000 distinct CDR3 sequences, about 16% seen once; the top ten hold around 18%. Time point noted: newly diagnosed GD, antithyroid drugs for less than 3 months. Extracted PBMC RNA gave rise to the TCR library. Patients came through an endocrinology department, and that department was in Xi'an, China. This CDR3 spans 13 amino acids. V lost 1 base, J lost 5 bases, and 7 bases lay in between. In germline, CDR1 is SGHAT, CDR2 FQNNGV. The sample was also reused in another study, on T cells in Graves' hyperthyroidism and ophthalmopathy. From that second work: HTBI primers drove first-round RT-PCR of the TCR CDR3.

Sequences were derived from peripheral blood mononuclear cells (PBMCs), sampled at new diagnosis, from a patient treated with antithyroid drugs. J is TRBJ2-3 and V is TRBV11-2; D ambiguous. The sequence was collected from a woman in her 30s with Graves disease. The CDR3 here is CASSLAVEDTQYF. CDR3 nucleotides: TGTGCCAGCAGCTTAGCGGTGGAAGATACGCAGTATTTT.